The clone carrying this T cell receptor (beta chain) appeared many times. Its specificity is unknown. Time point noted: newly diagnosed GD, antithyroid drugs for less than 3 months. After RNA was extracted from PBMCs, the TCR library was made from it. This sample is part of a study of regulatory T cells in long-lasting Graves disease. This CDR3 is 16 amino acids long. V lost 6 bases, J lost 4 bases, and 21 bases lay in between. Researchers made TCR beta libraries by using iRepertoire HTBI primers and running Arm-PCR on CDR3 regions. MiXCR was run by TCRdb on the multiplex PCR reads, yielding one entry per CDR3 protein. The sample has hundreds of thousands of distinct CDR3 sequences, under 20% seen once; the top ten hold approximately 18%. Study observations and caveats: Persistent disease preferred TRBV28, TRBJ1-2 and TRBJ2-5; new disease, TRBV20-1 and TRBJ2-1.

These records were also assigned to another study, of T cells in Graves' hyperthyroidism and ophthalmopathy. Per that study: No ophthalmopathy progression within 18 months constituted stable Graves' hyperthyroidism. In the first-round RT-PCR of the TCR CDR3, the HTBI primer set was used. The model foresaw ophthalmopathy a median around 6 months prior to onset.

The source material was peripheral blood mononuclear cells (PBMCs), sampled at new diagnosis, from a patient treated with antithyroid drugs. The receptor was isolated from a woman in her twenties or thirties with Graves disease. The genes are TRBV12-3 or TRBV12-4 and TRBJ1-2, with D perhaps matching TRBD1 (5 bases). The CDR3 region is CASSLARLQEFYGYTF. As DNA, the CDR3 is TGTGCCAGCAGCCTTGCTAGATTACAGGAATTCTATGGCTACACCTTC.